This T cell receptor (beta chain) stems from a study of blood T cell repertoires in COVID-19. Study processing details: Amplification from reference gene primers served as the basis for estimated nucleated cell counts. The table came from immunoSEQ multiplex PCR; TCRdb's copy has only in-frame clones and leaves some out. V and J calls and clone size are copied from that table; D and trimming were computed from the DNA. This sample has about 230,000 clones, with roughly 86% found just once. V gave up 6 bases and J gave up 6 bases, with 17 bases separating them. The germline CDR1 and CDR2 sequences are SQVTM and ANQGSEA. There are 13 residues in the CDR3.

The source is a woman aged 25 to 39 with acute COVID-19. The sample consisted of PBMCs or T cells enriched from blood (not recorded which). The chain uses TRBV29-1 and TRBJ1-1; D uncertain. Here the CDR3 DNA reads TGCAGCGTCCAGGTGGGGAGGGCGGCTGAAGCTTTCTTT. Amino acid sequence: CSVQVGRAAEAFF.